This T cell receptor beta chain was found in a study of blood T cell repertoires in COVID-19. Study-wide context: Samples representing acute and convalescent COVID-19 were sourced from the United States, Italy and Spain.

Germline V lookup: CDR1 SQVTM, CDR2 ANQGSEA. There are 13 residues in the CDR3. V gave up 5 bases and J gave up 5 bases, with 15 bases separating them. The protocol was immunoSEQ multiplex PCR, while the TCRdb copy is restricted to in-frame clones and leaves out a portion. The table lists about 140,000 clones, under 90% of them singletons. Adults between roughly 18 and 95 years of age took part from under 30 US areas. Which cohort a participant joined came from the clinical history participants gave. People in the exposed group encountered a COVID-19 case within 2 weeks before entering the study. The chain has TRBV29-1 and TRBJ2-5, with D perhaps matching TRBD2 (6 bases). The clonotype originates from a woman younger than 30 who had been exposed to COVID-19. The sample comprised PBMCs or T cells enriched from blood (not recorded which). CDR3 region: CSVPPGLGETQYF. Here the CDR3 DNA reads TGCAGCGTTCCCCCGGGACTGGGGGAGACCCAGTACTTC.